This T cell receptor (beta chain) derives from a study of blood T cells in healthy people across ages. The V gene end was trimmed by 9 bases and the J gene end by 7 bases; junction bases not matched to a gene: 13. The CDR3 spans 16 residues. Sample-barcoded 5' priming and a J-beta primer mix drove a second PCR of 7 to 11 cycles. TCRdb used MiXCR to reprocess the 5' RACE reads, holding one entry per CDR3 protein. The sample consists of fewer than 800,000 distinct CDR3 sequences, 32% of them appearing once. The specimen sequenced was blood. The origin of this receptor is a woman of 80 years or more in good health. V and J are TRBV12-3 or TRBV12-4 and TRBJ2-1; 12 bases line up with TRBD2. The CDR3 DNA sequence: TGTGCCAGTAGAGGGGCTAGCGGGAGGGCCCAGAATGAGCAGTTCTTC. This sequence encodes CASRGASGRAQNEQFF.